This T cell receptor (beta chain) comes out of a study of brain T cells in children with intractable seizures. The sample's time point: blood from clinic visit 5 months post-surgery; TSC patient then seizure free. The sequenced cases were selected for having the highest brain T cell transcript signatures. Before surgery, patients took at least one anti-epileptic drug. Findings of the study overall: Only CDR3 sequence similarity suggested viral specificity, without known HCMV serostatus.

The ends were cut back, 1 base at V and 1 base at J, with 5 bases in the middle. Germline assignment: CDR1 SGDLS and CDR2 YYNGEE. The CDR3 totals 13 residues. Remarks on this clone: The antigen remains undetermined.

Method: immunoSEQ multiplex PCR; TCRdb's copy keeps in-frame clones and lacks some. The data contain hundreds of thousands of clones, about 93% of them singletons. This TCR derives from a boy under two years old with tuberous sclerosis and intractable seizures. The sequences come from peripheral blood, collected roughly 5 months after surgery. V is TRBV9 and J is TRBJ1-2; no reliable D call. CDR3: CASSVSRNYGYTF. The CDR3 DNA reads TGTGCCAGCAGCGTATCCCGTAACTATGGCTACACCTTC. Complete variable domain (other parts from reference TRBV9 and TRBJ1-2): DSGVTQTPKHLITATGQRVTLRCSPRSGDLSVYWYQQSLDQGLQFLIQYYNGEERAKGNILERFSAQQFPDLHSELNLSSLELGDSALYFCASSVSRNYGYTFGSGTRLTVV.